These 2 T cell receptor beta chains originate from one sample sequenced in a study of blood T cell repertoires in COVID-19. TCRdb's copy holds only in-frame clones and misses some; the assay was immunoSEQ multiplex PCR. The table lists 20,000 to 30,000 clones, about 89% of them singletons. Sequenced sample: peripheral blood. The origin of the receptors is a man between 50 and 59 years old with active COVID-19.

The genes are TRBV5-1 and TRBJ2-6, with 7 bases identical to TRBD2. V lost 2 bases, J lost 0 bases, and 11 bases stayed unmatched. The CDR3 is 19 residues long. The germline gives CDR1 SGHRS, CDR2 YFSETQ. The chain's CDR3 is CASSFIVGGSSSGANVLTF. The CDR3 coding sequence is TGCGCCAGCAGCTTTATCGTGGGCGGGAGCTCCTCTGGGGCCAACGTCCTGACTTTC.

The chain is built from TRBV27 and TRBJ2-1; 7 nucleotides agree with TRBD2. The CDR3 has 15 amino acids. V lost 5 bases and J lost 9; bases outside the gene matches: 13. CDR1 and CDR2 (germline): MNHEY, SMNVEV (reference sequence). Here the CDR3 reads CASSTFRGGSAEQFF. The CDR3 DNA follows: TGTGCCAGCAGTACTTTTAGGGGCGGGAGTGCTGAGCAGTTCTTC.